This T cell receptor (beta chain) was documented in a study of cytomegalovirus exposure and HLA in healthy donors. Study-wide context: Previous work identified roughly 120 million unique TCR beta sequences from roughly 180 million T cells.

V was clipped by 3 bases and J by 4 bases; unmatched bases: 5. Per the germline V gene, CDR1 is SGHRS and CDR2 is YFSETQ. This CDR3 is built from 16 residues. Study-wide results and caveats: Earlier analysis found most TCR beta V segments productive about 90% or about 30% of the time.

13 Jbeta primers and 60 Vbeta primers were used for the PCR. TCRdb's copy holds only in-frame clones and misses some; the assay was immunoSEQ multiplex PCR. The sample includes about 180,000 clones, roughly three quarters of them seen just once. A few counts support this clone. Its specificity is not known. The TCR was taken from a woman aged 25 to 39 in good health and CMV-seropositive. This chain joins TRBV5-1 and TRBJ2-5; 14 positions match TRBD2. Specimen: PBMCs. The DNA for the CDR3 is TGCGCCAGCAGCTGGACTAGCGGGGGGTTACCAGAGACCCAGTACTTC. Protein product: CASSWTSGGLPETQYF.